This entry concerns a single T cell receptor (beta chain). No antigen is known for it. CDR3 length: 16 amino acids. J gave up 9 bases and V 6 bases, and 16 bases lay outside the gene matches. Germline CDR1 reads SGHTS; CDR2 reads YDEGEE. Sequencing was performed with immunoSEQ multiplex PCR; in TCRdb, only in-frame clones are kept and a portion is missing. The profile shows about 57,000 clones, roughly three fifths of them singletons. The sample comes from a study of cytotoxic CD8 clonotypes in ibrutinib-treated CLL. Overall study context: With a range of 6 to 36, the median treatment time before response samples were taken was approximately 12 months. Regarding the study as a whole: Pretreatment clonality was elevated relative to age-matched healthy donors and paralleled circulating CD8+ T-cell counts.

This TCR derives from a human donor with chronic lymphocytic leukemia. V gene TRBV5-8 combines with J gene TRBJ2-1; 9 bases align to TRBD2. The sequences come from PBMCs, collected after 24 months of ibrutinib treatment. In DNA, the CDR3 is TGTGCCAGCAAGCCTCGGGCGGGAGGGTATAGGAGTGAGCAGTTCTTC. Encoded protein: CASKPRAGGYRSEQFF.